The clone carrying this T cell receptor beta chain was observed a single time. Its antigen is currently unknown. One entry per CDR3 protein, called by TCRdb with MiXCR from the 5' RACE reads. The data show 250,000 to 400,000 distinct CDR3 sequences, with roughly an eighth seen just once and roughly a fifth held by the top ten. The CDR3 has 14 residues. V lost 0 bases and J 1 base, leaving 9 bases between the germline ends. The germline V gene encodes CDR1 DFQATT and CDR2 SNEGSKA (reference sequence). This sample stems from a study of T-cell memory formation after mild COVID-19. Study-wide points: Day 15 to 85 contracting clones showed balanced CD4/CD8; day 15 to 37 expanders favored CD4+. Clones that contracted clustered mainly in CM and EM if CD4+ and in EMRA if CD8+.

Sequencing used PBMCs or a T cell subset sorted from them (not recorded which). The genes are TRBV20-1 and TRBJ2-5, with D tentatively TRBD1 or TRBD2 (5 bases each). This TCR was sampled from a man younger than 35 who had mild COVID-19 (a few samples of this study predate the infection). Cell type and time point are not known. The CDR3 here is CSAREGRPQETQYF. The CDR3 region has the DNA TGCAGTGCTAGAGAGGGACGGCCCCAAGAGACCCAGTACTTC.